Below are 9 T cell receptor beta chains sequenced from a single sample in a study of T-cell reconstitution after alpha-beta-depleted transplantation in children. TCRbeta library preparation incorporated unique molecular identifiers. From the PCR reads, TCRdb called clonotypes with MiXCR, one entry per CDR3 protein. Among about 200,000 distinct CDR3 sequences listed, 5.5% to 7% were seen once. The specimen was PBMCs, collected before TCRalphabeta/CD19-depleted stem cell transplant. The receptors originated from a boy aged 2 to 10 with acute lymphoblastic leukemia, due to receive a stem cell transplant.

There are many counts of this clonotype. V gene TRBV7-9 combines with J gene TRBJ2-5; 8 positions match TRBD1. From germline, CDR1 is SEHNR and CDR2 FQNEAQ (reference sequence). Trimming cost V 4 bases and J 1 base; bases outside gene matches: 5. The CDR3 runs 15 residues. CDR3: CASSSGQGVQETQYF. CDR3 in DNA: TGTGCCAGCAGCTCAGGACAGGGCGTCCAAGAGACCCAGTACTTC. The full variable domain, its missing parts supplied by reference TRBV7-9 and TRBJ2-5, is DTGVSQNPRHKITKRGQNVTFRCDPISEHNRLYWYRQTLGQGPEFLTYFQNEAQLEKSRLLSDRFSAERPKGSFSTLEIQRTEQGDSAMYLCASSSGQGVQETQYFGPGTRLLVL.

This clonotype was seen many times. The rearrangement links TRBV6-5 to TRBJ2-3; 10 nucleotides line up with TRBD2. Germline V gene sequence: CDR1 MNHEY, CDR2 SVGAGI. The CDR3 is 16 amino acids. V lost 6 bases, J lost 1 base, and 7 bases stayed unmatched. DNA for the CDR3: TGTGCCAGCAGCACCTATCTAGCGGGGGGCACAGATACGCAGTATTTT. Protein: CASSTYLAGGTDTQYF.

This clonotype was observed a handful of times. V is TRBV6-2 or TRBV6-3 and J is TRBJ2-7, with 8 nucleotides matching TRBD1. This CDR3 spans 13 amino acids. V trimming: 8 bases; J trimming: 7 bases; junction bases outside the gene matches: 10. The germline V gene has CDR1 MNHEY and CDR2 SVGEGT. CDR3 sequence: CASGAGGRREQYF. Here the CDR3 DNA reads TGTGCCAGCGGGGCAGGGGGCCGCCGGGAGCAGTACTTC.

This clonotype was seen many times. The chain couples TRBV7-2 to TRBJ1-4, with 7 nucleotides matching TRBD1. This CDR3 is 15 amino acids long. Germline CDR1 is SGHTA and CDR2 is FQGNSA. Losses at the gene ends were 4 bases for V and 5 bases for J; bases not matched to a gene: 7. CDR3 loop: CASSSWDSQNEKLFF. CDR3 coding DNA: TGTGCCAGCAGCTCCTGGGACAGCCAGAATGAAAAACTGTTTTTT.

This clonotype has ten or more counts. Here the CDR3 DNA reads TGCAGCGTTGTCCCCCGCGGGAGAACCGCCGGGGAGCTGTTTTTT. Translating gives CSVVPRGRTAGELFF. This sequence joins TRBV29-1 and TRBJ2-2, with 7 bases fitting TRBD2. The J segment lost 6 bases and the V segment lost 4 bases, leaving 11 bases of the junction unmatched. Germline V CDR1 and CDR2: SQVTM, ANQGSEA. CDR3 length equals 15 residues.

This clonotype was counted ten times or more. The rearrangement uses TRBV28 and TRBJ1-2; D gene ambiguous. The germline V gene has CDR1 MDHEN and CDR2 SYDVKM. The CDR3 runs 10 residues. V was cut by 10 bases and J by 8 bases, with 11 bases left in between. Written as DNA, the CDR3 is TGTGCCACCGGTTTTCGGGGCTACACCTTC. Amino acid sequence: CATGFRGYTF.

Only a few counts were recorded for this clonotype. The rearrangement joins TRBV20-1 to TRBJ1-2, with D perhaps TRBD1 (6 bases). Trimming took off 0 bases at V and 8 bases at J, with 16 bases between the two ends. Germline V gene sequence: CDR1 DFQATT, CDR2 SNEGSKA (reference sequence). This CDR3 spans 14 amino acids. CDR3 loop: CSARDNGQGHGYTF. The DNA for the CDR3 is TGCAGTGCTAGAGATAATGGGCAGGGGCACGGCTACACCTTC.

This clonotype was counted many times. CDR3 sequence (DNA): TGCAGCGTTGGGGTCGGAGCCTACGAGCAGTACTTC. This gives the protein CSVGVGAYEQYF. This chain connects TRBV29-1 to TRBJ2-7; no definite D call. The CDR3 is 12 amino acids. The V gene's germline CDR1 is SQVTM and CDR2 ANQGSEA. Trimming removed 4 bases from V and 2 bases from J, with 9 bases in between.

This clonotype was counted ten times or more. The chain couples TRBV6-5 to TRBJ2-1; TRBD2 agrees at 14 bases. The CDR3 runs 16 residues. Germline CDR1 MNHEY, CDR2 SVGAGI. The junction had 4 bases not matched to a gene; V was cut back by 4 bases and J by 5 bases. The CDR3 nucleotides read TGTGCCAGCAGTTCGACTAGCGGGAGGGCTAACAATGAGCAGTTCTTC. Translation gives CASSSTSGRANNEQFF.